This T cell receptor beta chain was recovered during a study of CD8 T cells in Susac syndrome. RNA, at about 0.5 to 1 ug, was reverse transcribed with random hexamers. A single record per CDR3 protein comes from TCRdb applying MiXCR to the immunoSEQ multiplex PCR reads. This table holds some 140,000 distinct CDR3 sequences, approximately 95% found once. V was trimmed by 5 bases and J by 7 bases, leaving 15 bases between them. This CDR3 contains 13 residues. The germline CDR1 and CDR2 sequences are GTSNPN and SVGIG (reference sequence). The sample holds one count of this clonotype. Its antigen is not known. Study observations and caveats: Clonal expansion of Susac CD8+ cells peaked in TEMRA cells, and it also peaked in active patients.

The chain is built from TRBV30 and TRBJ1-5; TRBD1 might be the D (6 bases). What was sequenced was CD8+ T cells from PBMCs. The receptor's source is a human donor with Susac syndrome. CDR3 region: CAWDGGENQPQHF. CDR3 bases: TGTGCCTGGGACGGGGGCGAGAACCAGCCCCAGCATTTT.